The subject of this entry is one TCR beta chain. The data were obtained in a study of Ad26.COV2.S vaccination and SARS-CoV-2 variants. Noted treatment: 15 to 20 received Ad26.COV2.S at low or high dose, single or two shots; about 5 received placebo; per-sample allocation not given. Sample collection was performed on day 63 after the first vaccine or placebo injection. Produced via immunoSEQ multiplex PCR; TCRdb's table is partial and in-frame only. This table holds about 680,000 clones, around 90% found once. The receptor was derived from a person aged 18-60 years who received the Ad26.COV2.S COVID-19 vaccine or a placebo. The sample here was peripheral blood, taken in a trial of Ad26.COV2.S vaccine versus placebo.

CDR3: CASSLAPGATNTGELFF. Written as DNA, the CDR3 is TGCGCCAGCAGCTTGGCTCCGGGGGCAACGAACACCGGGGAGCTGTTTTTT. The chain carries TRBV5-1 and TRBJ2-2; D tentatively fits TRBD1 or TRBD2 (6 bases each). The CDR3 length is 17 residues. In germline, CDR1 is SGHRS, CDR2 YFSETQ. Trimming stripped 0 bases from V and 0 bases from J, with 12 bases between.